The 22 T cell receptor beta chains listed next were all sequenced from one sample in a study of cytomegalovirus exposure and HLA in healthy donors. Primers for the PCR totalled 60 Vbeta and 13 Jbeta. Only in-frame clones appear in the TCRdb table, and some are missing; sequencing was by immunoSEQ multiplex PCR. The sample lists about 150,000 clones, roughly 80% occurring once. Sequencing was done on a sample of PBMCs. These receptors all come from a boy younger than 10 in good health and CMV-seronegative.

The chain couples TRBV12-1 to TRBJ2-1; TRBD2 is taken as the D call from the table, unchecked against the DNA. TRBV12-1 is listed as a pseudogene. The CDR3 runs to 14 residues. The CDR3 DNA is TGTGCCAGCAGCTTGCTAGCGGGAGGCAAAGAGCAGTTCTTC. The encoded protein is CASSLLAGGKEQFF.

This rearrangement joins TRBV5-4 to TRBJ2-1, with 10 nucleotides matching TRBD2. This CDR3 comprises 15 residues. The trim removed 1 base at V and 5 bases at J, leaving 3 bases unmatched. Germline V CDR1 and CDR2: SGHNT, YYREEE (reference sequence). In DNA form, the CDR3 reads TGTGCCAGCAGCTTGCTAGCGGGGGCGAACAATGAGCAGTTCTTC. Protein product: CASSLLAGANNEQFF. The variable domain in full, completed from reference TRBV5-4 and TRBJ2-1, reads ETGVTQSPTHLIKTRGQQVTLRCSSQSGHNTVSWYQQALGQGPQFIFQYYREEENGRGNFPPRFSGLQFPNYSSELNVNALELDDSALYLCASSLLAGANNEQFFGPGTRLTVL.

The V gene is TRBV6-1, the J gene TRBJ1-2, with 10 bases matching TRBD1. This CDR3 is built from 16 residues. CDR1 is MNHNS, CDR2 SASEGT, per germline. The ends lost 4 bases at V and 3 bases at J; junction bases unmatched: 8. The CDR3, as DNA: TGTGCCAGCAGTGGACAGGACAGGGGGATAGACTATGGCTACACCTTC. Translating gives CASSGQDRGIDYGYTF.

The DNA of the CDR3 is TGTGCCAGCAGTGAAGGACAGGTTTTCGATGGCTACACCTTC. Residues: CASSEGQVFDGYTF. The J gene is TRBJ1-2, the V gene TRBV25-1; 7 bases are a match to TRBD1. CDR3 length: 14 residues. CDR1 and CDR2 (germline): MGHDK, SYGVNS. V shed 2 bases and J 6 bases; nucleotides not matched to a gene: 6.

The rearrangement joins TRBV5-1 to TRBJ1-4, with D unresolved. V was trimmed by 4 bases and J by 3 bases, leaving 13 bases between them. Looked up from germline, CDR1 is SGHRS and CDR2 is YFSETQ. This CDR3 has 15 residues. For the CDR3, the DNA is TGCGCCAGCAGCCGGGAGCGGGGTGCTAATGAAAAACTGTTTTTT. Its protein is CASSRERGANEKLFF.

The rearrangement uses TRBV6-1 and TRBJ2-5; possibly TRBD1 for D (6 bases). Judging by the DNA end, TRBJ2-7 fits better; the J call may be wrong. Germline V gene data show CDR1 as MNHNS and CDR2 as SASEGT. The CDR3 spans 13 residues. This CDR3 reads CASSENRVYEQYF. CDR3 DNA sequence: TGTGCCAGCAGTGAAAACAGGGTCTACGAGCAGTACTTC.

V and J are TRBV5-6 and TRBJ1-5; tentative D call: TRBD1 (5 bases). V lost 1 base and J 4 bases, leaving 9 bases between the germline ends. Germline V gene data show CDR1 as SGHDT and CDR2 as YYEEEE. CDR3 length: 14 amino acids. This chain's CDR3 is CASSLTGLNQPQHF. CDR3 nucleotides: TGTGCCAGCAGCTTGACAGGTCTGAATCAGCCCCAGCATTTT. The whole variable domain, filled in from reference TRBV5-6 and TRBJ1-5, reads DAGVTQSPTHLIKTRGQQVTLRCSPKSGHDTVSWYQQALGQGPQFIFQYYEEEERQRGNFPDRFSGHQFPNYSSELNVNALLLGDSALYLCASSLTGLNQPQHFGDGTRLSIL.

The rearrangement links TRBV5-1 to TRBJ2-7; TRBD2 might be the D (5 bases). The CDR3 covers 12 residues. The germline V and J ends were trimmed by 1 base and 6 bases, with 8 bases remaining between them. The V gene's germline CDR1 is SGHRS and CDR2 YFSETQ. The CDR3, as DNA: TGCGCCAGCAGCTTGAGAGGGATCGAGCAGTACTTC. Its protein product is CASSLRGIEQYF.

The V call is TRBV9, the J call TRBJ2-2, with 8 bases aligning to TRBD2. CDR1 SGDLS and CDR2 YYNGEE come from the germline V gene. This CDR3 comprises 16 residues. J lost 7 bases, V lost 3 bases, and 11 bases had no gene match. CDR3 protein: CASSGVSGSVFGELFF. CDR3 DNA sequence: TGTGCCAGCAGCGGGGTAAGCGGGAGTGTGTTCGGGGAGCTGTTTTTT.

This rearrangement joins TRBV12-5 to TRBJ1-5; 7 positions agree with TRBD1. This CDR3 is built from 15 residues. The V and J ends lost 4 bases and 8 bases, in that order; junction bases with no gene match: 11. Per the germline V gene, CDR1 is LGHNT and CDR2 is FRNRAP. DNA for the CDR3: TGTGCTAGTGGTTCCCGAGACAGGGCCCGTGAGCCCCAGCATTTT. This gives the protein CASGSRDRAREPQHF.

The chain uses TRBV19 and TRBJ2-5; D not certain. V lost 7 bases, J lost 4 bases, and 16 bases lay in between. From germline, CDR1 is LNHDA and CDR2 SQIVND (reference sequence). The CDR3 sequence is 14 residues long. This chain's CDR3 is CASNSPIDGETQYF. The CDR3 nucleotides are TGTGCCAGTAATAGTCCTATAGATGGAGAGACCCAGTACTTC.

In this sample, this clone turned up once. The rearrangement links TRBV11-3 to TRBJ1-2; 7 bases agree with TRBD1. The junction had 10 bases not matched to a gene; V was cut back by 5 bases and J by 7 bases. The CDR3 contains 14 residues. The germline V gene encodes CDR1 SGHNT and CDR2 YENEEA. The CDR3 reads CASSPHGRGLGYTF. CDR3 sequence (DNA): TGTGCCAGCAGCCCGCACGGAAGGGGGCTTGGCTACACCTTC.

The genes are TRBV5-1 and TRBJ1-5; 9 bases are shared with TRBD1. Unmatched junction bases numbered 3, after V lost 4 bases and J lost 4 bases. Germline V gene sequence: CDR1 SGHRS, CDR2 YFSETQ. The CDR3 length is 14 residues. CDR3 in DNA: TGCGCCAGCAGCCCGGACAGGGGTAATCAGCCCCAGCATTTT. This encodes CASSPDRGNQPQHF.

The chain carries TRBV5-1 and TRBJ1-4; TRBD1 aligns across 8 bases. The length of the CDR3 is 15 residues. The germline V gene encodes CDR1 SGHRS and CDR2 YFSETQ. V was clipped by 4 bases and J by 6 bases; unmatched bases: 8. Here the CDR3 reads CASSGGTGGDEKLFF. The CDR3 nucleotides read TGCGCCAGCAGCGGGGGGACAGGCGGAGATGAAAAACTGTTTTTT. Looking up the rest from reference TRBV5-1 and TRBJ1-4 gives the full variable domain: KAGVTQTPRYLIKTRGQQVTLSCSPISGHRSVSWYQQTPGQGLQFLFEYFSETQRNKGNFPGRFSGRQFSNSRSEMNVSTLELGDSALYLCASSGGTGGDEKLFFGSGTQLSVL.

This sequence joins TRBV27 and TRBJ2-7; D perhaps matches TRBD1 (6 bases). This CDR3 region has 15 residues. Germline V gives CDR1 MNHEY, CDR2 SMNVEV (reference sequence). The ends were cut back, 4 bases at V and 2 bases at J, with 15 bases in the middle. The CDR3 bases are TGTGCCAGCAGTTCCTGGACAGAGTCAACCTACGAGCAGTACTTC. It codes for CASSSWTESTYEQYF.

J is TRBJ1-3 and V is TRBV7-6; D perhaps matches TRBD1 (6 bases). The CDR3 sequence is 16 residues long. The germline V and J ends were trimmed by 3 bases and 0 bases, with 12 bases remaining between them. Germline CDR1 and CDR2: SGHVS and FNYEAQ. CDR3 bases: TGTGCCAGCAGCTTGGGGGCGATGTACTCTGGAAACACCATATATTTT. Its translation: CASSLGAMYSGNTIYF.

Comment on this clone: Its ends do not fully match the called genes, so a read error is possible. The rearrangement links TRBV9 to TRBJ1-2; TRBD1 is a possible D gene (5 bases). Germline lookup yields CDR1 SGDLS and CDR2 YYNGEE. This CDR3 is built from 17 residues. In nucleotides, the CDR3 is TGTGCCAGCAGCACACCCCAGGGTGCCGCTAATAACGATGGCTACACCTTC. This sequence encodes CASSTPQGAANNDGYTF. Full variable domain (outside the CDR3, taken from reference TRBV9 and TRBJ1-2): DSGVTQTPKHLITATGQRVTLRCSPRSGDLSVYWYQQSLDQGLQFLIQYYNGEERAKGNILERFSAQQFPDLHSELNLSSLELGDSALYFCASSTPQGAANNDGYTFGSGTRLTVV.

The chain is built from TRBV12-5 and TRBJ2-5; 7 bases align to TRBD1. The CDR3 sequence is 14 residues long. The V segment lost 1 base and the J segment 4 bases; nucleotides outside the gene matches: 3. Germline V CDR1 and CDR2: LGHNT, FRNRAP. As DNA, the CDR3 is TGTGCTAGTGGTTTGGGACAGGGAAGAGAGACCCAGTACTTC. It specifies CASGLGQGRETQYF.

This clone occurred once. V is TRBV29-1 and J is TRBJ1-6, with D uncertain. In germline, CDR1 is SQVTM, CDR2 ANQGSEA. This CDR3 is 12 amino acids long. This CDR3 reads CRRNSNNSPLHF. In nucleotides, the CDR3 is TGCAGAAGAAACAGTAATAATTCACCCCTCCACTTT.

The rearrangement joins TRBV7-2 to TRBJ1-5; the D is unclear. The CDR3 extends over 14 amino acids. The V and J ends lost 2 bases and 9 bases respectively, with 14 bases between them. The germline V gene encodes CDR1 SGHTA and CDR2 FQGNSA. The CDR3 protein is CASSLLTGSGPQHF. The CDR3 DNA reads TGTGCCAGCAGCTTACTTACGGGGTCAGGGCCCCAGCATTTT.

This clone appeared once. This chain uses TRBV10-3 with TRBJ1-2, with a possible D match to TRBD1 (6 bases). This CDR3 contains 14 residues. Germline lookup yields CDR1 ENHRY and CDR2 SYGVKD. Trimming left V 2 bases short and J 0 bases short, with 7 bases between. The CDR3 loop is CAISEGQTNYGYTF. CDR3 coding DNA: TGTGCCATCAGTGAGGGACAGACTAACTATGGCTACACCTTC.

The chain couples TRBV30 to TRBJ2-1; 13 nucleotides align to TRBD2. V was pared by 5 bases and J by 5 bases, with 15 bases of the junction left unmatched. The germline gives CDR1 GTSNPN, CDR2 SVGIG (reference sequence). CDR3 length: 18 amino acids. CDR3 region: CAWGPGLAGFGGDNEQFF. The CDR3 DNA follows: TGTGCCTGGGGGCCGGGACTAGCGGGGTTCGGGGGGGACAATGAGCAGTTCTTC.